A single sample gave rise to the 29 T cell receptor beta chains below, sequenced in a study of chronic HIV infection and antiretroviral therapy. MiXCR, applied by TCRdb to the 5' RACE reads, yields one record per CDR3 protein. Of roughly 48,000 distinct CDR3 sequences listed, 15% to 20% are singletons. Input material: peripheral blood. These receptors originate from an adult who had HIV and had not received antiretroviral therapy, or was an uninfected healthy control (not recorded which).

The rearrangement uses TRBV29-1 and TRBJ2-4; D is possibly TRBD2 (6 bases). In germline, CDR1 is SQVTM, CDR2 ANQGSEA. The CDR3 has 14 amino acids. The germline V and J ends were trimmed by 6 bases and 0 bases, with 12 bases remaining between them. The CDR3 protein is CSVGMGGAKNIQYF. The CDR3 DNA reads TGCAGCGTGGGGATGGGGGGAGCCAAAAACATTCAGTACTTC.

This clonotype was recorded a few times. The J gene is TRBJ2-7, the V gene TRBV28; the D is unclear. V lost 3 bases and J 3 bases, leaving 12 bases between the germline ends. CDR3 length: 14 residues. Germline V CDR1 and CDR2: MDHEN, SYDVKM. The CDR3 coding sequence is TGTGCCAGCAGTTTGTCGACTTCCATCTACGAGCAGTACTTC. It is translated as CASSLSTSIYEQYF.

As DNA, the CDR3 is TGTGCCAGCAGTAGCCGGGACAATGAAGCTTTCTTT. Translating gives CASSSRDNEAFF. This chain connects TRBV28 to TRBJ1-1, with a possible D match to TRBD1 (6 bases). CDR1 and CDR2 (germline): MDHEN, SYDVKM. Trimming cost V 5 bases and J 7 bases, with 11 bases left between them. The length of the CDR3 is 12 residues.

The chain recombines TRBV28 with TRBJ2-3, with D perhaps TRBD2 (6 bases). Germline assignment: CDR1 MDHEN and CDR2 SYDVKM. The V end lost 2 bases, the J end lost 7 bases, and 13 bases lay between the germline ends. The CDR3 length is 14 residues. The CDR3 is CASSLRGLGNTQYF. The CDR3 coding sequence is TGTGCCAGCAGTTTACGGGGACTCGGGAATACGCAGTATTTT.

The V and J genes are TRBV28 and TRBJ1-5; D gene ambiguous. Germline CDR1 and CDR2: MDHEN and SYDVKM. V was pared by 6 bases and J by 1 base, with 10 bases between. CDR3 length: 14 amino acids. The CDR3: CASSPHSSNQPQHF. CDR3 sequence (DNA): TGTGCCAGCAGCCCTCACTCAAGCAATCAGCCCCAGCATTTT.

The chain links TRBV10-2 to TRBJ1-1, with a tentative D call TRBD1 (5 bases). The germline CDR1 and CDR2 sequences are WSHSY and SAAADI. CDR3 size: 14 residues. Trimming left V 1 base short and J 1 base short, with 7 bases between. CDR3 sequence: CASSELGGNTEAFF. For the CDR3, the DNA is TGCGCCAGCAGTGAGTTGGGGGGGAACACTGAAGCTTTCTTT.

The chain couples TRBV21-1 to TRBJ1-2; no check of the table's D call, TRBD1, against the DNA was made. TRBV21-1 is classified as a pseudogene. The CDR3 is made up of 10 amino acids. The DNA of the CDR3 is TGTGCCACCGTCCGGGACAGAGAATCTTTC. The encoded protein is CATVRDRESF.

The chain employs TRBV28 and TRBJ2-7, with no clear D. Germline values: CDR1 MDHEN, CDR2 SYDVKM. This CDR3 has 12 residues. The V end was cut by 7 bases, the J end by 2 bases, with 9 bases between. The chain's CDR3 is CASIGQAYEQYF. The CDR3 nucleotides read TGTGCCAGCATCGGTCAGGCCTACGAGCAGTACTTC.

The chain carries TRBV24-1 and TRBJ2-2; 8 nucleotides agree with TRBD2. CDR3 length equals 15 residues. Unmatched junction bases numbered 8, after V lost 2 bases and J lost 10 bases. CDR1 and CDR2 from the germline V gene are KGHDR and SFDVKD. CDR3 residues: CATSDSTGGAEELFF. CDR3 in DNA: TGTGCCACCAGTGATTCCACGGGGGGGGCCGAGGAGCTGTTTTTT.

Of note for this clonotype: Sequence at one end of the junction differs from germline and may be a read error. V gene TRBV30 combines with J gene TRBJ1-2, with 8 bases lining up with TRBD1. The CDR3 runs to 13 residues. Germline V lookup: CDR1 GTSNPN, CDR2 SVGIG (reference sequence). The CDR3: CAWSQDRATPLFF. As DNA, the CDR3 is TGTGCCTGGAGTCAGGACAGGGCTACCCCCCTCTTCTTC.

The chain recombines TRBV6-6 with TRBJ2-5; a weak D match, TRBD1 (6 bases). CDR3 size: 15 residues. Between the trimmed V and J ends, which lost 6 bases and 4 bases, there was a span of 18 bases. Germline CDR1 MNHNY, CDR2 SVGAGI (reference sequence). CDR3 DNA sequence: TGTGCCAGCAGCCGAAAAACAGGGATAGGAGAGACCCAGTACTTC. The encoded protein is CASSRKTGIGETQYF.

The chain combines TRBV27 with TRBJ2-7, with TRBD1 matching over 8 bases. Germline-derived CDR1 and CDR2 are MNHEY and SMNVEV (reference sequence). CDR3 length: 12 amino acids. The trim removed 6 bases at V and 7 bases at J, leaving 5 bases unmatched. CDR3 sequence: CASSLQGDEQYF. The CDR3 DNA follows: TGTGCCAGCAGCCTACAGGGGGATGAGCAGTACTTC.

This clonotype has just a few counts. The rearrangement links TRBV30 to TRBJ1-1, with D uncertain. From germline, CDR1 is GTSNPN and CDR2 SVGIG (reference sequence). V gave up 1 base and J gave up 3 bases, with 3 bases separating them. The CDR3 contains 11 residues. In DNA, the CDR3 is TGTGCCTGGAGTGCGGACACTGAAGCTTTCTTT. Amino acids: CAWSADTEAFF.

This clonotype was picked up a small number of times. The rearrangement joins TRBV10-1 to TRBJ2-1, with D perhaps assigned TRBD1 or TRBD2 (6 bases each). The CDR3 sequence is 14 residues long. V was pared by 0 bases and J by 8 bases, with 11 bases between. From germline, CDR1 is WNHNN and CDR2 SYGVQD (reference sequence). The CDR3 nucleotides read TGCGCCAGCAGTGAGTCGACGGGGGCGTATGAGCAGTTCTTC. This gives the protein CASSESTGAYEQFF.

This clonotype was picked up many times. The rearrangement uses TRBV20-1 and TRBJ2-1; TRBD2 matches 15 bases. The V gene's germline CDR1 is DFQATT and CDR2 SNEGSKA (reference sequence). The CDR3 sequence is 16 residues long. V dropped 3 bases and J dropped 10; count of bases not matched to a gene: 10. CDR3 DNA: TGCAGTGCTAGTTGGGGGACTAGCGGGAGGAAATGGGAGCAGTTCTTC. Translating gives CSASWGTSGRKWEQFF.

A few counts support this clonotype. The CDR3 DNA is TGTGCCAGCAGTTTAGGGGCGGCTAACTATGGCTACACCTTC. Translation: CASSLGAANYGYTF. J is TRBJ1-2 and V is TRBV28; a possible D gene is TRBD1 (5 bases). Trimming pared 2 bases from V and 0 bases from J, leaving 7 bases between. The germline V gene encodes CDR1 MDHEN and CDR2 SYDVKM. There are 14 residues in the CDR3.

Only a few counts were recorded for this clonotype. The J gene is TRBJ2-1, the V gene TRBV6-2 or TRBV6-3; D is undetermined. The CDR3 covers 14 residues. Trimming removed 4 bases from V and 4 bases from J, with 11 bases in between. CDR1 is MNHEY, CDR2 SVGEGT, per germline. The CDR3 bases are TGTGCCAGCAGTTTCCACCCCCAATACAATGAGCAGTTCTTC. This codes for CASSFHPQYNEQFF.

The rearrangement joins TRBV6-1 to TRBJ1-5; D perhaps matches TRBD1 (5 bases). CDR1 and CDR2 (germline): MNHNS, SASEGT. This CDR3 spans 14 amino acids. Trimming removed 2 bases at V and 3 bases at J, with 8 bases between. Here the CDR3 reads CASSEQGYNQPQHF. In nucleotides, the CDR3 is TGTGCCAGCAGTGAACAGGGTTACAATCAGCCCCAGCATTTT.

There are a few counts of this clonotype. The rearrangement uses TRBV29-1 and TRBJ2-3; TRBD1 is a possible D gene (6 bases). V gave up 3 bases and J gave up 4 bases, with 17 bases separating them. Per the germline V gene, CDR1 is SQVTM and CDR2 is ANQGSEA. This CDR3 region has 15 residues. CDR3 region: CSVDRIDRTPDTQYF. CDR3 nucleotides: TGCAGCGTTGACCGAATCGACAGGACCCCAGATACGCAGTATTTT.

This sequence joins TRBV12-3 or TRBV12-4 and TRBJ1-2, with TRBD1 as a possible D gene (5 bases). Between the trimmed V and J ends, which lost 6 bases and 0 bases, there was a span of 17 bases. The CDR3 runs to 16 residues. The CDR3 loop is CASRSLGQLSNYGYTF. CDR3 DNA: TGTGCCAGCAGAAGTTTGGGGCAGCTTTCTAACTATGGCTACACCTTC.

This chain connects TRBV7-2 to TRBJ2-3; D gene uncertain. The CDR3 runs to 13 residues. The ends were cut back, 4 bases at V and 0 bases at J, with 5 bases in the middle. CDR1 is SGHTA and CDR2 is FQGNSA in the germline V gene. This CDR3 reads CASSCTSTDTQYF. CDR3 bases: TGTGCCAGCAGCTGTACTAGCACAGATACGCAGTATTTT.

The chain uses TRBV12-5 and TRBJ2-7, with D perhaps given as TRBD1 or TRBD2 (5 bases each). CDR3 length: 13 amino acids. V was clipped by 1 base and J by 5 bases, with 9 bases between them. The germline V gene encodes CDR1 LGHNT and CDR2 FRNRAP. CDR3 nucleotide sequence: TGTGCTAGTGGTTTGGATCGAGGGGACGAGCAGTACTTC. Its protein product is CASGLDRGDEQYF. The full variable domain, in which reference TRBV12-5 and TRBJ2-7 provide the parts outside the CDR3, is DARVTQTPRHKVTEMGQEVTMRCQPILGHNTVFWYRQTMMQGLELLAYFRNRAPLDDSGMPKDRFSAEMPDATLATLKIQPSEPRDSAVYFCASGLDRGDEQYFGPGTRLTVT.

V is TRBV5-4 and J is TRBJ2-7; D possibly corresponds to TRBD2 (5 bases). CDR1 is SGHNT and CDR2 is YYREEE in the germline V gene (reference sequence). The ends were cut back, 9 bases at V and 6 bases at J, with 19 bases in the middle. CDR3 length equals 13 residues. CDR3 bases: TGTGCCATCGGAGGATCCCTCCCTCGCGAGCAGTACTTC. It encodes CAIGGSLPREQYF.

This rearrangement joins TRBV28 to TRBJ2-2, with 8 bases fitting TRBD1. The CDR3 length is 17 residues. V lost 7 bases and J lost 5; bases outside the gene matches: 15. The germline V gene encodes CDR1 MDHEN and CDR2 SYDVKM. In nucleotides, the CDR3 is TGTGCCAGCACCCCGGACATCCAGGGGGCTTGGACCGGGGAGCTGTTTTTT. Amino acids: CASTPDIQGAWTGELFF. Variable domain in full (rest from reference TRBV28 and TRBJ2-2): DVKVTQSSRYLVKRTGEKVFLECVQDMDHENMFWYRQDPGLGLRLIYFSYDVKMKEKGDIPEGYSVSREKKERFSLILESASTNQTSMYLCASTPDIQGAWTGELFFGEGSRLTVL.

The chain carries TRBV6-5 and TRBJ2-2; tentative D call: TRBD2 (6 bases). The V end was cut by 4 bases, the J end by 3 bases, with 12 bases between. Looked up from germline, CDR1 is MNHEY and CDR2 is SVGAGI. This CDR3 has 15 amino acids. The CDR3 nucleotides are TGTGCCAGCAGTTGGGGACTTTGGGACACCGGGGAGCTGTTTTTT. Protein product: CASSWGLWDTGELFF.

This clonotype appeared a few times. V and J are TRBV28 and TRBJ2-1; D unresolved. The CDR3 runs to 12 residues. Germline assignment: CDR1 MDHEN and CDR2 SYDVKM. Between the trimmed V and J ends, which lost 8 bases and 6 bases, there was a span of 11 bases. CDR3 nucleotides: TGTGCCAGCGCCCTCCCACCCAATGAGCAGTTCTTC. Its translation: CASALPPNEQFF.

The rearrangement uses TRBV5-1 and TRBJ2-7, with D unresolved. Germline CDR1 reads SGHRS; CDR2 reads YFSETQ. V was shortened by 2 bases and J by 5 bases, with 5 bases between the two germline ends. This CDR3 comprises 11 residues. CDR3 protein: CASSFRNEQYF. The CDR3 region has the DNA TGCGCCAGCAGCTTCCGGAACGAGCAGTACTTC.

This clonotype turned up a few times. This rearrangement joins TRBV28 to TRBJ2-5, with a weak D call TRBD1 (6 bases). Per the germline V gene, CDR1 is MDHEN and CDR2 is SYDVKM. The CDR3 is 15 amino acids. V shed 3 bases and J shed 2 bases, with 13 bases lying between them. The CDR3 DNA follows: TGTGCCAGCAGTTTCCAACAGGGTATACAAGAGACCCAGTACTTC. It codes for CASSFQQGIQETQYF.

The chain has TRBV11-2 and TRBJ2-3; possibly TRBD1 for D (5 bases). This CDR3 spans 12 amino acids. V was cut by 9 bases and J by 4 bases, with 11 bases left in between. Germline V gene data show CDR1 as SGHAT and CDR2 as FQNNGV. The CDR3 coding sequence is TGTGCCAGTAGTGGGGCGGCAGATACGCAGTATTTT. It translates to CASSGAADTQYF.